This T cell receptor (beta chain) derives from a study of blood T cells in healthy people across ages. Study details: For every two T cells, template switching captured about one barcoded beta molecule.

PCR was performed a second time for about 6 to 11 cycles using a sample-barcoded 5' primer and a J-beta primer mix. One entry per CDR3 protein, called by TCRdb with MiXCR from the 5' RACE reads. The data hold 600,000 to 650,000 distinct CDR3 sequences, with around three fifths observed a single time. Donors were systemically healthy Caucasian individuals from Russia aged roughly 6 to 100 years. This clonotype has a single count. Germline assignment: CDR1 MGHRA and CDR2 YSYEKL. This CDR3 is built from 16 residues. Trimming left V 0 bases short and J 6 bases short, with 16 bases between. The J gene is TRBJ2-3, the V gene TRBV4-1, with D perhaps matching TRBD2 (6 bases). This clonotype was obtained from a man between 60 and 75 years old in good health. The sequencing sample was made of blood. As DNA, the CDR3 is TGCGCCAGCAGCCAAGAGTGGGGCACTAGCTTGGATACGCAGTATTTT. Residues: CASSQEWGTSLDTQYF.